What follows is one TCR beta chain and its context. Its specificity is not known. CDR3 and TCR beta VDJ profiling relied on a genomic DNA template. TCRdb re-called the reads with MiXCR, one entry per CDR3 protein. The sample records 300,000 or so distinct CDR3 sequences, 45% to 65% being singletons. This sample is drawn from a study of CD8+CD57+ T cells in acquired aplastic anemia. Overall study context: Sorted CD4+ and CD8+ cell DNA averaged roughly 3.2 ug.

The study, taken as a whole, reports: Some 27 CD8+ CDR3 sequences were shared between patients and controls.

Selection for sequencing was limited to patients who had shown CD8+CD57+ cell expansion by flow cytometry. Specimen: sorted CD4+, CD8+, or CD8+CD57+ T cells (not recorded which) from PBMCs. This clonotype was sampled from a human donor with aplastic anemia.

CDR3 protein: CASSGRGLGTEAFF. The CDR3 DNA sequence: TGTGCCAGCAGCGGACGGGGTCTTGGAACTGAAGCTTTCTTT. The chain links TRBV5-5 to TRBJ1-1; D not resolved. The CDR3 is 14 amino acids. Germline V CDR1 and CDR2: SGHKS, YYEKEE (reference sequence). V dropped 4 bases and J dropped 5 bases, with 15 bases sitting between them.